This TCR beta chain was recovered during a study of blood T cell repertoires in COVID-19. Study summary: PBMCs, B-cell-depleted T cells, or T cells were the source of the cDNA or gDNA that made up the material.

Seattle's enrolled individuals joined amid active infection and were then monitored longitudinally. Profiling relied on immunoSEQ multiplex PCR, and the TCRdb table lists in-frame clones only, not all of them. The sample carries over 150,000 clones, around four fifths recorded once. The CDR3 has 18 amino acids. CDR1 is KGHSH, CDR2 LQKENI, per germline. The ends were cut back, 3 bases at V and 4 bases at J, with 19 bases in the middle. The rearrangement uses TRBV18 and TRBJ2-6, with D possibly being TRBD2 (5 bases). The material sequenced was peripheral blood. The receptor comes from an elderly woman with COVID-19, enrolled during active disease. As DNA, the CDR3 is TGTGCCAGCTCACCGCCCCGGCCGGGAACCTCCGGGGCCAACGTCCTGACTTTC. Its protein is CASSPPRPGTSGANVLTF.